The present entry profiles one TCR beta chain with its context. Its antigen is as yet unknown. The study included ophthalmopathy patients with Clinical Activity Score at least 3, NOSPECS grade at least 4 and duration under 3 months. Researchers barred patients who had uncontrolled infection, other autoimmune disease, pregnancy or lactation. These data are taken from a study of T cells in Graves' hyperthyroidism and ophthalmopathy. General observations from the study: Ophthalmopathy got predicted by the model a median around 6.6 months before its onset. Most thyroid clonotypes expanded above 0.001 were also detected in blood.

This CDR3 is 17 amino acids long. With V trimmed by 3 bases and J by 8 bases, 10 bases remained unmatched. The germline V gene encodes CDR1 LNHNV and CDR2 YYDKDF (reference sequence). Amplified TCR beta CDR3 regions derived from RNA transcripts. A set of HTBI primers served as the primers for a first-round RT-PCR of the TCR CDR3. TCRdb recomputed calls from the multiplex PCR reads with MiXCR, one row per CDR3 protein. The data hold approximately 690,000 distinct CDR3 sequences, with 20% observed a single time. The chain has TRBV15 and TRBJ2-2; 12 positions agree with TRBD2. This clonotype was sampled from a man aged 25-45 years with Graves' ophthalmopathy. Sequencing used blood. In DNA form, the CDR3 reads TGTGCCACCAGCAGGGGAGGACTAGCGGGATTGTCTGGGGAGCTGTTTTTT. It specifies CATSRGGLAGLSGELFF.